This T cell receptor (beta chain) was recorded in a study of blood T cell repertoires in COVID-19 (dated by TCRdb to the early 2020s). Turning to the overall study: Collaborator samples came from the United States, Italy and Spain and covered acute and convalescent phases of COVID-19. The material from the prospective study consisted of cDNA or gDNA derived from T cells, B-cell-depleted T cells, or PBMCs. The dataset comprised deeply sampled blood TCRbeta repertoires from subjects exposed to, actively infected with, or recovered from COVID-19. The repertoires were made available in a free public database intended to serve as a resource for research on the immune response to SARS-CoV-2. The samples were drawn from the first 160 participants of the ongoing ImmuneRACE study and from 1,254 subjects provided by 6 global collaborators. Sample metadata almost always included a de-identified subject ID, COVID-19 status, age in years and sex. Where HLA class I and class II types were available, the types were taken from metadata supplied by the sample provider, not from assay-based typing.

TCRbeta CDR3 regions were amplified from genomic DNA using the immunoSEQ Assay, a bias-controlled multiplex PCR. As for how the authors treated the data: Within the assay, amplification of reference gene primers was used to estimate how many nucleated cells each sample contained. To quantify the absolute abundance of each unique TCRbeta CDR3 rearrangement, sequence reads were collapsed and filtered. For each sample, productive Simpson clonality was calculated as the square root of Simpson's diversity index over productive rearrangements. TCRdb holds this immuneACCESS table with in-frame rearrangements only. Some clones are missing; in checked studies, unresolved V genes explain under half, and the rest has no known cause. The V and J calls and clone size come from that table; D and trimming were worked out from the DNA. Across this sample there are tens of thousands of clones, with about 90% seen only once. Approximately 3% of the sample lies in the top ten.

Collaborating institutions collected whole blood in K2EDTA tubes following their own protocols. For TCRbeta analysis, collaborators shipped samples as frozen whole blood, isolated PBMCs, or DNA extracted from either of those sample types. What the study reported, not specific to this receptor: The amount of clinical and demographic metadata varied by source and participant and was provided uncurated.

V and J are truncated by 0 bases and 0 bases respectively, leaving an intervening sequence of 9 bases. CDR1 is given as SGHVS and CDR2 as FNYEAQ, both from the germline V gene. Inclusive of the bounding cysteine and phenylalanine, the CDR3 is 16 residues long. Of the read, only the CDR3 DNA is kept; its 48 bases are in frame from base 1. Points on this clone: Its specific antigen is unknown. No base qualities exist here, and no much larger clone lies one base off it.

The sequence was obtained from a man between 45 and 60 years old with active COVID-19. The material sequenced was peripheral blood. This chain is built from TRBV7-6 and TRBJ2-1, and possibly TRBD2, on 6 matching bases. The nucleotide sequence is TGTGCCAGCAGCTTAGCGGGGGGTGGCTCCTACAATGAGCAGTTCTTC. This translates into CASSLAGGGSYNEQFF. Supplemented by the reference TRBV7-6 and TRBJ2-1 proteins around the CDR3, the complete variable domain is GAGVSQSPRYKVTKRGQDVALRCDPISGHVSLYWYRQALGQGPEFLTYFNYEAQQDKSGLPNDRFSAERPEGSISTLTIQRTEQRDSAMYRCASSLAGGGSYNEQFFGPGTRLTVL.